What follows describes a single T cell receptor (beta chain). The data originate from a study of blood T cell repertoires in COVID-19. About the research overall: Both acute and convalescent COVID-19 samples were obtained from the United States, Italy and Spain. From T cells, B-cell-depleted T cells, or PBMCs came the material, which was cDNA or gDNA.

In the original processing: Amplification of reference gene primers provided the estimated nucleated cell counts. Clones were read by immunoSEQ multiplex PCR, and TCRdb kept only the in-frame ones, dropping some. V, J and clone size were drawn from that table, and D and trimming were deduced from the DNA. This table has roughly 120,000 clones, around 85% appearing once. Seattle cases were enrolled at active infection and followed longitudinally. The germline V gene encodes CDR1 SGHRS and CDR2 YFSETQ. After removal of 4 bases from V and 6 bases from J, the junction contained 13 bases not matched to a gene. This CDR3 is 15 amino acids long.

The receptor was isolated from a woman aged 55-69 years with COVID-19, enrolled during active disease. The gene calls are TRBV5-1 and TRBJ2-7, with 7 bases fitting TRBD1. The material sequenced was peripheral blood. Here the CDR3 DNA reads TGCGCCAGCAGCGTAAGACAGGGCGTGGATCGCGAGCAGTACTTC. This gives the protein CASSVRQGVDREQYF.